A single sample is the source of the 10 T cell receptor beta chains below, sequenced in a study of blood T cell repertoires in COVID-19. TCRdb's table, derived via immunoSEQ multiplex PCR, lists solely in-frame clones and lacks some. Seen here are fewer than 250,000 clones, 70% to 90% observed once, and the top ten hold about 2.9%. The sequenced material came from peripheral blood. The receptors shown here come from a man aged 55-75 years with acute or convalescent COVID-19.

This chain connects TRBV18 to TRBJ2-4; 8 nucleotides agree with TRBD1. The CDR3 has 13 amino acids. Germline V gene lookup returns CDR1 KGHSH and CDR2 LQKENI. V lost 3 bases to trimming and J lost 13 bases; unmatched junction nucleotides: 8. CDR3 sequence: CASSPRQGTEQYF. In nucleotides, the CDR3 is TGTGCCAGCTCACCCCGACAGGGGACGGAACAGTACTTC.

Here the CDR3 DNA reads TGTGCCAGCAGCTTCAAGGGGGGGGGCGAAAAACTGTTTTTT. Amino acids: CASSFKGGGEKLFF. The V and J genes are TRBV7-2 and TRBJ1-4; D may be TRBD1 (6 bases). In germline, CDR1 is SGHTA, CDR2 FQGNSA. This CDR3 is 14 amino acids long. Trimming took off 3 bases at V and 8 bases at J, with 13 bases between the two ends.

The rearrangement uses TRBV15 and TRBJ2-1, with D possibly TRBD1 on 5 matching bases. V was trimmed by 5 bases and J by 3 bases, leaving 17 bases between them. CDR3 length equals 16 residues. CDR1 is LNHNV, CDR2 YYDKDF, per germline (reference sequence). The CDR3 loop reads CATSGAIAGFYNEQFF. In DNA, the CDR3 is TGTGCCACCAGCGGAGCCATCGCAGGGTTCTACAATGAGCAGTTCTTC.

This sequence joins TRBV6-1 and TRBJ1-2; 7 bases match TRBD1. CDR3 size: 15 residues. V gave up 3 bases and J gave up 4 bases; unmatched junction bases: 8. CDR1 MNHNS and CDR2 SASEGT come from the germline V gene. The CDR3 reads CASSDGAGGPYGYTF. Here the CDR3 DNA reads TGTGCCAGCAGTGATGGCGCAGGGGGACCCTATGGCTACACCTTC.

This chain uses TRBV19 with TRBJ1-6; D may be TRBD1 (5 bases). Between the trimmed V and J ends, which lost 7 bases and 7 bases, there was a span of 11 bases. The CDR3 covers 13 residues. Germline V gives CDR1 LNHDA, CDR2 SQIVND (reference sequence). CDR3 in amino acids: CASTPGWNSPLHF. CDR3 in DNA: TGTGCCAGTACCCCAGGGTGGAATTCACCCCTCCACTTT.

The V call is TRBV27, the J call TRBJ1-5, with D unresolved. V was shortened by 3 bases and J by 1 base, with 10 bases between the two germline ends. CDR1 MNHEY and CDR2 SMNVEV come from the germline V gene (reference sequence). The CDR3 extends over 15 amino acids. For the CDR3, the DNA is TGTGCCAGCAGTTTGGCAGGAGGGAGCAATCAGCCCCAGCATTTT. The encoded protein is CASSLAGGSNQPQHF.

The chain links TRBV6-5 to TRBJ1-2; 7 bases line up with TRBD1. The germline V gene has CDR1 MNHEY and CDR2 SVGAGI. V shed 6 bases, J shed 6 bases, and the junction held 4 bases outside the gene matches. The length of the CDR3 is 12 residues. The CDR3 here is CASSATGHGYTF. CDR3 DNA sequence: TGTGCCAGCAGCGCGACAGGGCATGGCTACACCTTC.

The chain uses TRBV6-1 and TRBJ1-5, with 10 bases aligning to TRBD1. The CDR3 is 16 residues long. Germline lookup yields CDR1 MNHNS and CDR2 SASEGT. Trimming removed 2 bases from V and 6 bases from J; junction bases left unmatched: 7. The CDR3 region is CASSEQTGGAGQPQHF. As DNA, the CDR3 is TGTGCCAGCAGTGAACAGACAGGGGGCGCGGGTCAGCCCCAGCATTTT.

The CDR3 DNA sequence: TGTGCCAGCAGTTACGCACAGACAGGGGGAGGACAAAAACTGTTTTTT. Amino acids: CASSYAQTGGGQKLFF. The chain recombines TRBV6-5 with TRBJ1-4; TRBD1 matches at 9 bases. V trimming: 2 bases; J trimming: 9 bases; junction bases outside the gene matches: 10. This CDR3 has 16 amino acids. Germline loops: CDR1 MNHEY, CDR2 SVGAGI.

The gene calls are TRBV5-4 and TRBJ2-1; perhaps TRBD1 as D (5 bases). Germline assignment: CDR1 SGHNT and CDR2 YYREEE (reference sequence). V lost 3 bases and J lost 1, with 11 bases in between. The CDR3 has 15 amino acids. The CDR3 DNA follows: TGTGCCAGCAGCTCACAGGCCATATCCTACAATGAGCAGTTCTTC. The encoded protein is CASSSQAISYNEQFF. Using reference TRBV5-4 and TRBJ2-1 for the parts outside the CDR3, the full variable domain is ETGVTQSPTHLIKTRGQQVTLRCSSQSGHNTVSWYQQALGQGPQFIFQYYREEENGRGNFPPRFSGLQFPNYSSELNVNALELDDSALYLCASSSQAISYNEQFFGPGTRLTVL.